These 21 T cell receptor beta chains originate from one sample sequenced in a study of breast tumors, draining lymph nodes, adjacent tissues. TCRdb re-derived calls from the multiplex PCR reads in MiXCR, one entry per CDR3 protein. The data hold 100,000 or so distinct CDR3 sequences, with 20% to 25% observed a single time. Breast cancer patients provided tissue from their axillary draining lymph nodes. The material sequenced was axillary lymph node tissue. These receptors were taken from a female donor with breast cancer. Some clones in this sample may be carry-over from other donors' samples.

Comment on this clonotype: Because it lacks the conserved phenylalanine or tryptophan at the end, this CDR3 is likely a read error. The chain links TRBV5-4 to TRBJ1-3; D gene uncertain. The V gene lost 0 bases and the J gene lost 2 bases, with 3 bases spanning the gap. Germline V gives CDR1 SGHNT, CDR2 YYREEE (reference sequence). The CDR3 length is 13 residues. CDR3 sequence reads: CASSLGPGNTIYS. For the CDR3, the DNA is TGTGCCAGCAGCTTGGGTCCTGGAAACACCATATATTCT.

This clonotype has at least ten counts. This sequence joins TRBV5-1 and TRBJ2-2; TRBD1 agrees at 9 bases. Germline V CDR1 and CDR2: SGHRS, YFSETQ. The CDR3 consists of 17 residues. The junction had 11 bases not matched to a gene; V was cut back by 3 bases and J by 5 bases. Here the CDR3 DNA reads TGCGCCAGCAGCTCCGACCCGATCGGACAGGGGACCGGGGAGCTGTTTTTT. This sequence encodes CASSSDPIGQGTGELFF. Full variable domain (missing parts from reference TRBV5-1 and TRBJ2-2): KAGVTQTPRYLIKTRGQQVTLSCSPISGHRSVSWYQQTPGQGLQFLFEYFSETQRNKGNFPGRFSGRQFSNSRSEMNVSTLELGDSALYLCASSSDPIGQGTGELFFGEGSRLTVL.

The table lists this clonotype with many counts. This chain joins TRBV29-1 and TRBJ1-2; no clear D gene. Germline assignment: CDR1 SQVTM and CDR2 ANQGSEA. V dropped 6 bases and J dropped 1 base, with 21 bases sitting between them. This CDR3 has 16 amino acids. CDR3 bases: TGCAGCGTGGGCTCGCGTGGGAGGAGATTTAACTATGGCTACACCTTC. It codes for CSVGSRGRRFNYGYTF.

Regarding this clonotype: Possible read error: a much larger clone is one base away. This chain's CDR3 is CASAREGVGQPRHF. The CDR3 DNA is TGTGCCAGCGCCCGGGAGGGCGTAGGGCAGCCCCGGCATTTT. The rearrangement uses TRBV2 and TRBJ1-5; no reliable D call. Germline V lookup: CDR1 SNHLY, CDR2 FYNNEI. The CDR3 is made up of 14 amino acids.

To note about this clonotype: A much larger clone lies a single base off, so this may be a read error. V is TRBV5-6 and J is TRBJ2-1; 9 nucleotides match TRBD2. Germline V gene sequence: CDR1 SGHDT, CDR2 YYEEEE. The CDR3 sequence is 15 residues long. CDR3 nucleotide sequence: TGTGTCAGCAGCCTGACTAGCGGTTTATACAATGAGCAGTTCTTC. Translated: CVSSLTSGLYNEQFF.

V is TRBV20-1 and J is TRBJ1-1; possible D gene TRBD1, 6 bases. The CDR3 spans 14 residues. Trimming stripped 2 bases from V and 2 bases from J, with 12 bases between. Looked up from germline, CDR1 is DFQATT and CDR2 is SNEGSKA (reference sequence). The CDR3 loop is CSARRGTQNTEAFF. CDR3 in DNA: TGCAGTGCTAGACGCGGGACACAAAACACTGAAGCTTTCTTT.

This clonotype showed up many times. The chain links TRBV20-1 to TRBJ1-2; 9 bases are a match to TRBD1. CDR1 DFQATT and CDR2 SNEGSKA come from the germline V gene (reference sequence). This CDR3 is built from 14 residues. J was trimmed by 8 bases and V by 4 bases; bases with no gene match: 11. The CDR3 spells CSAIPGTGTAGYTF. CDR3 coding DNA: TGCAGTGCTATTCCCGGGACAGGGACAGCGGGCTACACCTTC.

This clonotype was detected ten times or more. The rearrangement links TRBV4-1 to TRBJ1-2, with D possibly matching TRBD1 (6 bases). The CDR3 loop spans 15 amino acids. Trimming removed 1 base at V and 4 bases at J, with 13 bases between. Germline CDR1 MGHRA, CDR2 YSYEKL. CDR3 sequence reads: CASSQVGGQGYGYTF. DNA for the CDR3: TGCGCCAGCAGCCAAGTCGGGGGGCAAGGCTATGGCTACACCTTC.

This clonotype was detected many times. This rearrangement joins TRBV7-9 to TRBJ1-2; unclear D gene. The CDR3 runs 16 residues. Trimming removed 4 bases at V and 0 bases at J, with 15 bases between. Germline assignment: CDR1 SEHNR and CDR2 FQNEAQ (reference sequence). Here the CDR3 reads CASSSLTPGTNYGYTF. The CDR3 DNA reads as TGTGCCAGCAGCTCGCTTACCCCGGGTACTAACTATGGCTACACCTTC. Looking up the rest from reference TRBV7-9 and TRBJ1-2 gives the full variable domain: DTGVSQNPRHKITKRGQNVTFRCDPISEHNRLYWYRQTLGQGPEFLTYFQNEAQLEKSRLLSDRFSAERPKGSFSTLEIQRTEQGDSAMYLCASSSLTPGTNYGYTFGSGTRLTVV.

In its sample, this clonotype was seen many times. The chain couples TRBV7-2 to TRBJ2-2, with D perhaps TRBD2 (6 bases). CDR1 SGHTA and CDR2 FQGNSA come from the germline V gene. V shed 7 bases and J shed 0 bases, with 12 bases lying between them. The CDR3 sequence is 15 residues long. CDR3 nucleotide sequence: TGTGCCAGCACCCTTAGCGGTGCGAACACCGGGGAGCTGTTTTTT. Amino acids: CASTLSGANTGELFF.

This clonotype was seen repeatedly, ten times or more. The CDR3: CASSSTSGGDNEQFF. CDR3 nucleotides: TGTGCCAGCAGCTCGACTAGCGGGGGGGACAATGAGCAGTTCTTC. The gene calls are TRBV7-6 and TRBJ2-1, with TRBD2 identical over 14 bases. This CDR3 has 15 residues. CDR1 SGHVS and CDR2 FNYEAQ come from the germline V gene. The trim removed 4 bases at V and 5 bases at J, leaving 1 base unmatched.

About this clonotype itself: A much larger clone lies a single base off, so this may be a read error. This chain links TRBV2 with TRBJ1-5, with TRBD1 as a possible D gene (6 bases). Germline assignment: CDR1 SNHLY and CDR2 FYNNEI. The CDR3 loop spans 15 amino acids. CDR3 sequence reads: CASSVGTSGNQPLHF. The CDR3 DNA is TGTGCCAGCAGTGTGGGGACAAGCGGCAATCAGCCCCTGCATTTT.

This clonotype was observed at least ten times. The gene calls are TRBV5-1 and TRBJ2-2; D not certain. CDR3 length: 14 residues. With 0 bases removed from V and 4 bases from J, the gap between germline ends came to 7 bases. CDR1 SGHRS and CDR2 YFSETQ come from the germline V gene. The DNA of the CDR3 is TGCGCCAGCAGCTTGGTTGGCAGCACCGGGGAGCTGTTTTTT. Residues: CASSLVGSTGELFF. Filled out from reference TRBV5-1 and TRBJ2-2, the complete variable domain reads KAGVTQTPRYLIKTRGQQVTLSCSPISGHRSVSWYQQTPGQGLQFLFEYFSETQRNKGNFPGRFSGRQFSNSRSEMNVSTLELGDSALYLCASSLVGSTGELFFGEGSRLTVL.

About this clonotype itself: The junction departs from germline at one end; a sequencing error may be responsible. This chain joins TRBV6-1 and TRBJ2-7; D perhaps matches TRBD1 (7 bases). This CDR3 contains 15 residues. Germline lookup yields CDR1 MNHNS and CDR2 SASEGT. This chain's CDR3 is CASTLGGTASYEQYF. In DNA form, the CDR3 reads TGTGCCAGCACTTTAGGAGGGACAGCAAGCTACGAACAGTACTTC.

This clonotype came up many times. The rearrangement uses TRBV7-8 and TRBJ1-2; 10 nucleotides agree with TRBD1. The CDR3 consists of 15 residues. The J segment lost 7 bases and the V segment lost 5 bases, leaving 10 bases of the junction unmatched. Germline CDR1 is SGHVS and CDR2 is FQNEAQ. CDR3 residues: CASSLGTGDLFGYTF. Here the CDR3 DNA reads TGTGCCAGCAGCCTAGGGACAGGGGACCTCTTTGGCTACACCTTC.

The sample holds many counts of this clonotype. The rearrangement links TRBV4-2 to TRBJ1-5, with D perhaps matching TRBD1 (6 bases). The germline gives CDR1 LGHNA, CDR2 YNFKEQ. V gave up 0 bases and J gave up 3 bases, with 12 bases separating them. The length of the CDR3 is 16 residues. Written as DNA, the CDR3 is TGTGCCAGCAGCCAAGAAAGGGGGGCAGTCAATCAGCCCCAGCATTTT. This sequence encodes CASSQERGAVNQPQHF.

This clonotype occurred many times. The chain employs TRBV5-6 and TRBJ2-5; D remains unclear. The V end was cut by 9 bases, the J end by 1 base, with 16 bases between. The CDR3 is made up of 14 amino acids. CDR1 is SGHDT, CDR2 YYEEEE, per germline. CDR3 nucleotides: TGTGCCACCTTTCCGGTGGCCGCCCAAGAGACCCAGTACTTC. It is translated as CATFPVAAQETQYF.

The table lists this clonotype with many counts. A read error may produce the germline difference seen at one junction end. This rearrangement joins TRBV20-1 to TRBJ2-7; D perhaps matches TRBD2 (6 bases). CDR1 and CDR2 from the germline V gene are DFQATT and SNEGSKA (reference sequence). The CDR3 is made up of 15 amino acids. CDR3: CSASDRDGSSYEQCF. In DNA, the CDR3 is TGCAGTGCCTCTGACCGGGACGGGAGCTCCTACGAGCAGTGCTTC.

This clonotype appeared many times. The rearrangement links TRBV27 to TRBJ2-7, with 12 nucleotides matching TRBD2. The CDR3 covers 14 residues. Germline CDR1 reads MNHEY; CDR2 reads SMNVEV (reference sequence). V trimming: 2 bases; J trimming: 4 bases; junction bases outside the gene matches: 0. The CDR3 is CASSLLAGGYEQYF. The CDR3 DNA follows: TGTGCCAGCAGTTTACTAGCGGGAGGGTACGAGCAGTACTTC.

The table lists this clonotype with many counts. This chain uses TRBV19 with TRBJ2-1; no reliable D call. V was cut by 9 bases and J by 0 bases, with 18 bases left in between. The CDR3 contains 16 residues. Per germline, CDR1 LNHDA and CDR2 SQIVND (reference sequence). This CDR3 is CASQTLGAGSYNEQFF. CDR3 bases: TGTGCCAGCCAAACATTAGGAGCTGGCTCCTACAATGAGCAGTTCTTC.

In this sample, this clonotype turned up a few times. CDR3 loop: CASSLVGGNQYF. The CDR3 DNA is TGTGCCAGCAGCTTAGTTGGGGGGAACCAGTATTTT. The genes are TRBV7-9 and TRBJ2-3; D is possibly TRBD2 (6 bases). The germline V and J ends were trimmed by 1 base and 12 bases, with 11 bases remaining between them. Germline-derived CDR1 and CDR2 are SEHNR and FQNEAQ (reference sequence). This CDR3 is built from 12 residues.